A single sample is the source of the 13 T cell receptor beta chains below, sequenced in a study of blood T cell repertoires in COVID-19. Sequencing used immunoSEQ multiplex PCR; TCRdb keeps in-frame clones, though not all of them. The sample has hundreds of thousands of clones, about 83% seen once. The sample comprised peripheral blood. The receptors here all came from a woman in her thirties with COVID-19, enrolled during active disease.

The chain employs TRBV12-5 and TRBJ1-2, with D perhaps TRBD1 (6 bases). Germline CDR1 is LGHNT and CDR2 is FRNRAP. V was trimmed by 6 bases and J by 2 bases, leaving 10 bases between them. There are 13 residues in the CDR3. The chain's CDR3 is CASGDTGNYGYTF. For the CDR3, the DNA is TGTGCTAGTGGAGATACAGGGAACTATGGCTACACCTTC.

This clone was counted a single time. The rearrangement joins TRBV5-1 to TRBJ2-3, with 9 bases that match TRBD2. The CDR3 has 17 amino acids. With 0 bases clipped from V and 2 bases from J, the junction kept 7 bases outside the gene matches. Germline V gene data show CDR1 as SGHRS and CDR2 as YFSETQ. CDR3 DNA sequence: TGCGCCAGCAGCTTGGACCTAGCGGGATCCTACACAGATACGCAGTATTTT. Amino acids: CASSLDLAGSYTDTQYF.

The chain combines TRBV2 with TRBJ1-6; TRBD1 matches 8 bases. The CDR3 has 16 residues. Germline lookup yields CDR1 SNHLY and CDR2 FYNNEI. With V trimmed by 4 bases and J by 5 bases, 7 bases remained unmatched. CDR3 nucleotides: TGTGCCAGCAGTGGGACAGGGATCTTCCATAATTCACCCCTCCACTTT. It encodes CASSGTGIFHNSPLHF. Supplemented by reference TRBV2 and TRBJ1-6, the full variable domain reads EPEVTQTPSHQVTQMGQEVILRCVPISNHLYFYWYRQILGQKVEFLVSFYNNEISEKSEIFDDQFSVERPDGSNFTLKIRSTKLEDSAMYFCASSGTGIFHNSPLHFGNGTRLTVT.

The CDR3 loop reads CASSWLGARDTQYF. In DNA, the CDR3 is TGTGCCAGCAGCTGGTTGGGGGCAAGGGATACGCAGTATTTT. V gene TRBV7-2 combines with J gene TRBJ2-3, with D perhaps TRBD1 (6 bases). Per the germline V gene, CDR1 is SGHTA and CDR2 is FQGNSA. The CDR3 loop spans 14 amino acids. V lost 4 bases to trimming and J lost 6 bases, with 14 bases between them.

The chain uses TRBV7-2 and TRBJ2-5; 7 positions match TRBD1. The CDR3 spans 12 residues. The germline gives CDR1 SGHTA, CDR2 FQGNSA. The trim removed 5 bases at V and 5 bases at J, leaving 2 bases unmatched. The CDR3 spells CASSDRAETQYF. The CDR3 DNA reads TGTGCCAGCAGCGACAGGGCCGAGACCCAGTACTTC.

This chain links TRBV29-1 with TRBJ2-2; 9 nucleotides agree with TRBD1. There are 12 residues in the CDR3. Trimming removed 7 bases from V and 8 bases from J; junction bases left unmatched: 5. CDR1 SQVTM and CDR2 ANQGSEA come from the germline V gene. For the CDR3, the DNA is TGCAGCGCTGGGACAGGGACAGGGGAGCTGTTTTTT. Protein product: CSAGTGTGELFF.

The chain recombines TRBV19 with TRBJ1-5; 7 nucleotides align to TRBD1. V trimming: 5 bases; J trimming: 7 bases; junction bases outside the gene matches: 8. Germline assignment: CDR1 LNHDA and CDR2 SQIVND (reference sequence). The CDR3 runs to 14 residues. CDR3 coding DNA: TGTGCCAGTAGTTTCGACAGGGCGGACCAGCCCCAGCATTTT. It codes for CASSFDRADQPQHF.

The chain recombines TRBV7-2 with TRBJ2-2; TRBD2 agrees at 10 bases. The CDR3 is 16 amino acids. Germline CDR1 and CDR2: SGHTA and FQGNSA. With V trimmed by 5 bases and J by 6 bases, 9 bases remained unmatched. CDR3 sequence: CASSPIAGGLPGELFF. In DNA form, the CDR3 reads TGTGCCAGCAGCCCGATAGCGGGGGGTCTCCCCGGGGAGCTGTTTTTT.

The chain uses TRBV6-2 or TRBV6-3 and TRBJ2-7; D is possibly TRBD2 (5 bases). The CDR3 covers 19 residues. Germline loops: CDR1 MNHEY, CDR2 SVGEGT. Trimming removed 0 bases at V and 0 bases at J, with 21 bases between. The CDR3 region is CASSYSKRLMRVGSYEQYF. CDR3 bases: TGTGCCAGCAGTTACTCGAAACGACTAATGAGGGTCGGCTCCTACGAGCAGTACTTC.

The chain links TRBV3-1 (or the pseudogene TRBV3-2) to TRBJ2-3; a weak D match, TRBD1 (5 bases). CDR3 length: 13 residues. Germline values: CDR1 LGHDT, CDR2 YNNKEL (reference sequence). V lost 4 bases and J 10 bases, leaving 15 bases between the germline ends. The CDR3, as DNA: TGTGCCAGCAGCCGTATTGACAGCGCCTCGCAGTATTTT. It is translated as CASSRIDSASQYF.

With respect to this clone: Additional DNA sequences in this sample encode the identical CDR3. The chain employs TRBV2 and TRBJ2-1; the match to TRBD2 covers 10 bases. The CDR3 has 14 amino acids. Germline V gene data show CDR1 as SNHLY and CDR2 as FYNNEI. The ends lost 4 bases at V and 7 bases at J; junction bases unmatched: 4. CDR3 sequence reads: CASSGTSGGNEQFF. In nucleotides, the CDR3 is TGTGCCAGCAGTGGGACTAGCGGAGGGAATGAGCAGTTCTTC.

CDR3 sequence reads: CASSIELGTAYEQYF. The CDR3 nucleotides read TGTGCCAGTAGTATAGAGCTCGGGACAGCCTACGAGCAGTACTTC. The chain couples TRBV19 to TRBJ2-7, with 7 nucleotides matching TRBD1. V gave up 0 bases and J gave up 2 bases; unmatched junction bases: 4. This CDR3 contains 15 residues. Germline CDR1 LNHDA, CDR2 SQIVND (reference sequence).

V and J are TRBV5-1 and TRBJ2-7; 15 bases are a match to TRBD2. J lost 0 bases, V lost 5 bases, and 6 bases had no gene match. Germline-derived CDR1 and CDR2 are SGHRS and YFSETQ. This CDR3 is 17 amino acids long. CDR3 sequence reads: CASSPGLAGGSSYEQYF. CDR3 DNA sequence: TGCGCCAGCAGTCCGGGACTAGCGGGAGGTAGCTCCTACGAGCAGTACTTC.